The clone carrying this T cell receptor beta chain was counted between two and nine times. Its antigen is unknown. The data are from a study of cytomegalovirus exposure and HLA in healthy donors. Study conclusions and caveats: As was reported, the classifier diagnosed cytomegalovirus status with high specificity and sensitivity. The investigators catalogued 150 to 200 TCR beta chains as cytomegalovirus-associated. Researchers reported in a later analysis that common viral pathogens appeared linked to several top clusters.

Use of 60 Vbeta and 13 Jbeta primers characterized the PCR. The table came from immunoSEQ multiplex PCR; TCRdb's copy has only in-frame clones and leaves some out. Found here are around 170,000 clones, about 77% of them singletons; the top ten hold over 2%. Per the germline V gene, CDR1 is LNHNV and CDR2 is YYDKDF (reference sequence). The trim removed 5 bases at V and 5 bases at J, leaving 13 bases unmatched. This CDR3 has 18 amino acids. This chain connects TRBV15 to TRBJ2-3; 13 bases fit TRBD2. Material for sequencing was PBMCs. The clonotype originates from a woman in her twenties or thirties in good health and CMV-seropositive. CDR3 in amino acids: CATSSHRTSGGAEDTQYF. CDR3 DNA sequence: TGTGCCACCAGCTCGCACCGTACTAGCGGGGGGGCCGAAGATACGCAGTATTTT.